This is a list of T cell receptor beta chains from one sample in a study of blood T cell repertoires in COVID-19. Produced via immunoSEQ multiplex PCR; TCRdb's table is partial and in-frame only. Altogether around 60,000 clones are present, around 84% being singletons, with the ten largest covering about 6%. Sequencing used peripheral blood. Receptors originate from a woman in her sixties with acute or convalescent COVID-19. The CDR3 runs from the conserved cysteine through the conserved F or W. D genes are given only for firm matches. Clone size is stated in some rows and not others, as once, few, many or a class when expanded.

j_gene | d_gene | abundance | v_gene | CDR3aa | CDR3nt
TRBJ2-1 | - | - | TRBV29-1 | CSFKGVEQFF | TGCAGCTTTAAGGGGGTAGAGCAGTTCTTC
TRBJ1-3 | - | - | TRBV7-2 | CASSFRTGRGSGNTIYF | TGTGCCAGCAGCTTCCGGACCGGGAGAGGCTCTGGAAACACCATATATTTT
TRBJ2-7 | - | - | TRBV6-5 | CASSPRQSTVQYF | TGTGCCAGCAGTCCCAGACAATCTACTGTGCAGTACTTC
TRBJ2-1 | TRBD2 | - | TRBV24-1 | CATSDFPGGGVNEQFF | TGTGCCACCAGTGATTTTCCCGGGGGAGGGGTCAATGAGCAGTTCTTC
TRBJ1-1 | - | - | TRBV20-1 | CSADKNTEAFF | TGCAGTGCGGACAAGAACACTGAAGCTTTCTTT
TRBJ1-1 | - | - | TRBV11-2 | CASSLAGAGVTEAFF | TGTGCCAGCTCCTTAGCCGGGGCAGGGGTAACTGAAGCTTTCTTT
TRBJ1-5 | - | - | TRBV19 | CASSIPGGYQPQHF | TGTGCCAGTAGTATACCGGGAGGTTATCAGCCCCAGCATTTT
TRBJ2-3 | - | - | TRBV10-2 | CASRGGYSTDTQYF | TGCGCCAGCAGGGGCGGGTATAGCACAGATACGCAGTATTTT
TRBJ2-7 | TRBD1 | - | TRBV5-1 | CASSGGQGAWEQYF | TGCGCCAGCAGCGGAGGACAGGGGGCTTGGGAGCAGTACTTC
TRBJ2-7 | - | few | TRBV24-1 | CATSDPRSSYEQYF | TGTGCCACCAGTGATCCTCGGAGCTCCTACGAGCAGTACTTC
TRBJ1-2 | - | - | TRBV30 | CAWTGGIWGYGYTF | TGTGCCTGGACAGGAGGGATTTGGGGTTATGGCTACACCTTC
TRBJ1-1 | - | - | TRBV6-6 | CASLKGVVEAFF | TGTGCCAGCCTTAAAGGGGTTGTTGAAGCTTTCTTT
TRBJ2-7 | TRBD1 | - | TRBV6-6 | CASSNSGGVSGEQYF | TGTGCCAGCAGTAACTCAGGGGGCGTATCTGGCGAGCAGTACTTC
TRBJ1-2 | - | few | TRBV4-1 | CASSQSQVQAIHGYTF | TGCGCCAGCAGCCAATCCCAGGTCCAGGCCATCCATGGCTACACCTTC
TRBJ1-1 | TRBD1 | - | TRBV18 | CASSPPTGQGAILNTEAFF | TGTGCCAGCTCACCCCCTACAGGACAGGGAGCTATCCTTAACACTGAAGCTTTCTTT
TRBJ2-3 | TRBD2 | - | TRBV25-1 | CASSSVMRGDTQYF | TGTGCCAGTAGCAGTGTGATGCGGGGGGATACGCAGTATTTT
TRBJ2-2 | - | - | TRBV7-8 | CASSTRDSTGELFF | TGTGCCAGCAGCACCCGGGACTCCACCGGGGAGCTGTTTTTT
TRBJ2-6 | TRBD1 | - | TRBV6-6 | CASRGQGRSGANVLTF | TGTGCCAGCAGGGGACAGGGGCGCTCTGGGGCCAACGTCCTGACTTTC
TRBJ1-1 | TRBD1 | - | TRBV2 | CASSEALRGPYTEAFF | TGTGCCAGCAGTGAAGCTTTGAGGGGGCCGTACACTGAAGCTTTCTTT
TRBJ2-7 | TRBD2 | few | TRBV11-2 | CASSSVTSTDWEQYF | TGTGCCAGCAGCTCGGTGACTAGCACCGACTGGGAGCAGTACTTC
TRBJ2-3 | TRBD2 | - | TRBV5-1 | CASSPSGNTDTQYF | TGCGCCAGCAGCCCTAGCGGAAACACAGATACGCAGTATTTT
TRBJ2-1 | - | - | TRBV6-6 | CASRNPDYFYNEQFF | TGTGCCAGCAGAAACCCAGACTACTTCTACAATGAGCAGTTCTTC
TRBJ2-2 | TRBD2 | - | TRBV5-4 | CASSPGTSGVTGELFF | TGTGCCAGCAGCCCCGGGACTAGCGGGGTCACCGGGGAGCTGTTTTTT
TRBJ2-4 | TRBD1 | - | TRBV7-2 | CASSLGTGGLGIQYF | TGTGCCAGCAGCTTAGGGACAGGGGGCTTGGGCATTCAGTACTTC